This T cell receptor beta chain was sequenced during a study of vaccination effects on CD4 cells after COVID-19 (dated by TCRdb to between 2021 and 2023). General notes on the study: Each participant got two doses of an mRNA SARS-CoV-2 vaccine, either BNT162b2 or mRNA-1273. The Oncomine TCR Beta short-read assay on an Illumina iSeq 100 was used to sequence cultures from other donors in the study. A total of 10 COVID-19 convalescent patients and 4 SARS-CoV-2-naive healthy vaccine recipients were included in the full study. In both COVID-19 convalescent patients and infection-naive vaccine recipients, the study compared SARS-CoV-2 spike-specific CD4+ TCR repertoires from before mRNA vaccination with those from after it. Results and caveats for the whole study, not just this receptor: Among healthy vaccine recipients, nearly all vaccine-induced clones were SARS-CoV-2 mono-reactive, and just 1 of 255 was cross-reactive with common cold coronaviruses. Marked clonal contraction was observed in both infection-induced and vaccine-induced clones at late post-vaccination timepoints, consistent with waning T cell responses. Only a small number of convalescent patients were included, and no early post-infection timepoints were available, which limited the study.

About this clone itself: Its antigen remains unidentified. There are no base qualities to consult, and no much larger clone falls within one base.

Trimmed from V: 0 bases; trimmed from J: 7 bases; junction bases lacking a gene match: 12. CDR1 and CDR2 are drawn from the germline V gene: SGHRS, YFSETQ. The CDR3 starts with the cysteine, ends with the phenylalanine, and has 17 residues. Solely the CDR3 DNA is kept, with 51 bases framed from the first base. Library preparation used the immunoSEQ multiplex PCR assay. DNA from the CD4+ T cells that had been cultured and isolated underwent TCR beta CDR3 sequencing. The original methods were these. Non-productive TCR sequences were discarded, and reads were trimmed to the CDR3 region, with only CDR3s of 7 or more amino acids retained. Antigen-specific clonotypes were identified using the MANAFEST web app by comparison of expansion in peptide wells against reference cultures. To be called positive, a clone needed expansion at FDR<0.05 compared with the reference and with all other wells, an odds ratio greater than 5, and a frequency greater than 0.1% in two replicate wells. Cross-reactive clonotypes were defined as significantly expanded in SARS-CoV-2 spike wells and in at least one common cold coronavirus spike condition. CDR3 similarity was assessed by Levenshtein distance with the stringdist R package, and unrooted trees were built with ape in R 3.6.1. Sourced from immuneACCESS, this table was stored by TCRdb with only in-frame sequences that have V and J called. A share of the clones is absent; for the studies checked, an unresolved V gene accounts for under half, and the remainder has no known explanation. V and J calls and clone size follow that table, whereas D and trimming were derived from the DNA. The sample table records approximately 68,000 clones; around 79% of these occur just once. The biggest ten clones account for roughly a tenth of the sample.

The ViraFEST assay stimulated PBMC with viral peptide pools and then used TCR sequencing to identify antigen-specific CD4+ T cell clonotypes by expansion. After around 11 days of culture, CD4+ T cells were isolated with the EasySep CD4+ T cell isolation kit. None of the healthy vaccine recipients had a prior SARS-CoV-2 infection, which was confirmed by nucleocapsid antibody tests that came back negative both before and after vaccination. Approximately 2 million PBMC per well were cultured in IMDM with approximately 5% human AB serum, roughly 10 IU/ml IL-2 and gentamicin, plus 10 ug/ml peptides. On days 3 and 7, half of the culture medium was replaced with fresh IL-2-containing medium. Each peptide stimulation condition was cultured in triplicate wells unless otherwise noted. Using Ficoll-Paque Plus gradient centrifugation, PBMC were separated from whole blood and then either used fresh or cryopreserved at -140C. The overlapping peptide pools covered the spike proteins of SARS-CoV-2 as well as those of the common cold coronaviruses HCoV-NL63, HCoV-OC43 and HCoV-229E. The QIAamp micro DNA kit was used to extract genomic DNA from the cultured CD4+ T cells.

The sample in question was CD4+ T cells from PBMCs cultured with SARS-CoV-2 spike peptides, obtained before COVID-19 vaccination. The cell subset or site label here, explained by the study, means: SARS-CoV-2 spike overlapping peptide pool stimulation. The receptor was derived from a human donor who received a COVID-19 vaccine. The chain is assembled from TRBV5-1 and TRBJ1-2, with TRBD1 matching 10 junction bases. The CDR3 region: CASSLAGGTGVSSGYTF. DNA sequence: TGCGCCAGCAGCTTGGCCGGTGGGACAGGGGTTTCCTCTGGCTACACCTTC.